This T cell receptor beta chain comes out of a study of blood T cell repertoires in COVID-19. V shed 4 bases and J shed 1 base, with 13 bases lying between them. CDR3 size: 15 residues. Per the germline V gene, CDR1 is SGHRS and CDR2 is YFSETQ. Measured with immunoSEQ multiplex PCR; TCRdb has only the in-frame clones, and not every one. The sample includes more than 55,000 clones, almost 90% of them seen just once. The source is a man in his sixties with acute or convalescent COVID-19. V usage is TRBV5-1 and J usage is TRBJ2-3; tentative D call: TRBD1 (5 bases). The sequenced material came from peripheral blood. CDR3 sequence reads: CASSNADIRTDTQYF. The CDR3 DNA reads as TGCGCCAGCAGCAACGCGGACATCCGCACAGATACGCAGTATTTT.